The source of this T cell receptor (beta chain) is a study of spatial heterogeneity in lung cancer. Study context: There were consistently more beta-chain sequences detected than alpha-chain sequences. Study-wide findings and caveats: Compared with follow-up, resection was when ubiquitous expanded tumor TCRs appeared in blood more.

Many counts were recorded for this clonotype. Its antigen remains unknown. Each TCR cDNA molecule carried a unique molecular identifier. TCRdb re-called the 5' RACE reads with MiXCR, one entry per CDR3 protein. The table shows 25,000 or so distinct CDR3 sequences, with 4.5% to 5.5% occurring only once. This CDR3 comprises 12 residues. With 3 bases removed from V and 8 bases from J, the gap between germline ends came to 7 bases. Sample time point: sample taken at primary tumor resection. TCRs were sequenced from unsorted whole RNA of tumor, nontumor lung or PBMC. The source is a male donor with early-stage non-small cell lung cancer. This rearrangement joins TRBV12-3 or TRBV12-4 to TRBJ1-4; D is uncertain. The sample consisted of PBMCs, taken at surgery. The CDR3 bases are TGTGCCAGCAGTTTTCATGGGGAAAAACTGTTTTTT. Its translation: CASSFHGEKLFF.